This TCR beta chain was recovered during a study of glioma-infiltrating T cells after dendritic cell vaccination. Germline-derived CDR1 and CDR2 are SGHRS and YFSETQ. V shed 4 bases, J shed 11 bases, and the junction held 12 bases outside the gene matches. This CDR3 region has 14 residues. Amplification used 60 V beta primers and 13 J beta primers. Data came from immunoSEQ multiplex PCR; TCRdb stores just in-frame clones and leaves some out. The profile shows some 87,000 clones, about 83% of them singletons. This chain links TRBV5-1 with TRBJ1-1; 9 nucleotides align to TRBD1. This clonotype was sampled from a human donor with glioblastoma. The input for sequencing was blood, taken before dendritic cell vaccination. In DNA form, the CDR3 reads TGCGCCAGCAGCGACATACAGGGGGCAGGAGTGGCTTTCTTT. Residues: CASSDIQGAGVAFF.